The 17 T cell receptor beta chains presented below share a single source sample, sequenced in a study of beta chain features in type 1 diabetes. The sequenced template was cDNA made from the entire isolated RNA. This table comes from immunoSEQ multiplex PCR, and its TCRdb copy is limited to in-frame clones, with some not included. The sample contains over 700,000 clones, 15% to 20% of which appear only once. Specimen: naive CD4+ T cells from blood. The receptors shown here come from a woman under 30 in good health.

The chain couples TRBV7-9 to TRBJ2-7; D may match TRBD1 or TRBD2 (5 bases each). Trimming removed 3 bases at V and 5 bases at J, with 17 bases between. CDR3 length: 15 residues. Germline V gene lookup returns CDR1 SEHNR and CDR2 FQNEAQ (reference sequence). The DNA for the CDR3 is TGTGCCAGCAGCTTGGCCGGACGGCGAGGGGACGAGCAGTACTTC. Its protein product is CASSLAGRRGDEQYF.

This clone was detected a few times. This chain connects TRBV5-1 to TRBJ2-7, with 11 bases fitting TRBD2. CDR3 length: 16 amino acids. J gave up 0 bases and V 2 bases, and 4 bases lay outside the gene matches. Germline V gene lookup returns CDR1 SGHRS and CDR2 YFSETQ. For the CDR3, the DNA is TGCGCCAGCAGCTTCGGACTAGCGGGCAACTCCTACGAGCAGTACTTC. This codes for CASSFGLAGNSYEQYF.

The V call is TRBV28, the J call TRBJ1-2, with D uncertain. The V gene lost 7 bases and the J gene lost 3 bases, with 12 bases spanning the gap. The length of the CDR3 is 13 residues. CDR1 MDHEN and CDR2 SYDVKM come from the germline V gene. CDR3 bases: TGTGCCAGCACCTACCCTGGAGACTATGGCTACACCTTC. It yields the protein CASTYPGDYGYTF.

This clone came up a few times. The chain combines TRBV11-3 with TRBJ1-1; no clear D gene. The V and J ends lost 2 bases and 2 bases respectively, with 6 bases between them. The germline gives CDR1 SGHNT, CDR2 YENEEA. This CDR3 is 13 amino acids long. CDR3 protein: CASSLSLNTEAFF. The DNA for the CDR3 is TGTGCCAGCAGCTTATCCCTTAACACTGAAGCTTTCTTT.

In regard to this clone: Other DNA sequences within the sample encode an identical CDR3. The CDR3: CASSPEENQPQHF. The CDR3 nucleotides are TGTGCCAGCTCACCTGAAGAGAATCAGCCCCAGCATTTT. The gene calls are TRBV18 and TRBJ1-5; D is ambiguous. V was pared by 3 bases and J by 4 bases, with 7 bases between. This CDR3 has 13 residues. The germline V gene has CDR1 KGHSH and CDR2 LQKENI.

The rearrangement joins TRBV14 to TRBJ2-1; TRBD1 is a possible D gene (6 bases). In germline, CDR1 is SGHDN, CDR2 FVKESK. V lost 5 bases, J lost 3 bases, and 14 bases lay in between. The CDR3 runs to 15 residues. CDR3 sequence: CASSSSPRGYNEQFF. CDR3 DNA: TGTGCCAGCAGCTCATCCCCCAGGGGCTACAATGAGCAGTTCTTC.

As for this clone: Other nucleotide sequences from this sample produce the same CDR3. The chain combines TRBV19 with TRBJ2-5; 11 nucleotides align to TRBD2. V lost 5 bases and J lost 2; bases outside the gene matches: 4. This CDR3 contains 15 residues. Germline CDR1 and CDR2: LNHDA and SQIVND (reference sequence). DNA for the CDR3: TGTGCCAGTAGTCCGCGGACTAGCGGGCAAGAGACCCAGTACTTC. Amino acid sequence: CASSPRTSGQETQYF.

This clone was picked up a small number of times. In nucleotides, the CDR3 is TGTGCCAGCAGTTTCGGTCGAGGCTGGCAGTACTTC. It is translated as CASSFGRGWQYF. The V call is TRBV28, the J call TRBJ2-7; no definite D call. Trimming shortened V by 3 bases and J by 9 bases, and 12 bases separated the two germline ends. This CDR3 has 12 amino acids. Germline loops: CDR1 MDHEN, CDR2 SYDVKM.

The V gene is TRBV4-2, the J gene TRBJ2-1; 9 positions agree with TRBD2. This CDR3 is 17 amino acids long. Germline lookup yields CDR1 LGHNA and CDR2 YNFKEQ. With 0 bases clipped from V and 6 bases from J, the junction kept 9 bases outside the gene matches. The CDR3 sequence: CASSQDPLAGSPNEQFF. CDR3 in DNA: TGTGCCAGCAGCCAAGATCCCCTAGCGGGAAGCCCCAATGAGCAGTTCTTC.

This clone has just a few counts. The chain links TRBV4-3 to TRBJ2-7; D is possibly TRBD1 (5 bases). The V gene's germline CDR1 is LGHNA and CDR2 YSLEER. V was pared by 1 base and J by 0 bases, with 13 bases between. The CDR3 sequence is 16 residues long. DNA for the CDR3: TGCGCCAGCAGCCAAGGTGCTCAGGGAAACTCCTACGAGCAGTACTTC. Translated, it gives CASSQGAQGNSYEQYF.

The V call is TRBV9, the J call TRBJ1-5, with TRBD1 identical over 8 bases. The CDR3 totals 14 residues. The V segment lost 3 bases and the J segment 4 bases; nucleotides outside the gene matches: 3. The germline V gene has CDR1 SGDLS and CDR2 YYNGEE. The CDR3 DNA reads TGTGCCAGCAGCGCGGACAGGGAAAATCAGCCCCAGCATTTT. This encodes CASSADRENQPQHF.

This clone was seen only a few times. The chain has TRBV15 and TRBJ2-1; D is unclear. This CDR3 contains 13 residues. Trimming left V 4 bases short and J 9 bases short, with 13 bases between. Per germline, CDR1 LNHNV and CDR2 YYDKDF (reference sequence). CDR3 in amino acids: CATSTPMKVEQFF. In DNA form, the CDR3 reads TGTGCCACCAGCACCCCCATGAAGGTTGAGCAGTTCTTC. The full variable domain, rest sourced from reference TRBV15 and TRBJ2-1, is DAMVIQNPRYQVTQFGKPVTLSCSQTLNHNVMYWYQQKSSQAPKLLFHYYDKDFNNEADTPDNFQSRRPNTSFCFLDIRSPGLGDTAMYLCATSTPMKVEQFFGPGTRLTVL.

The V call is TRBV7-9, the J call TRBJ2-3; TRBD2 agrees at 8 bases. The germline V gene encodes CDR1 SEHNR and CDR2 FQNEAQ (reference sequence). V was pared by 0 bases and J by 2 bases, with 4 bases of the junction left unmatched. The CDR3 contains 16 residues. CDR3: CASSLALAGYTDTQYF. The DNA for the CDR3 is TGTGCCAGCAGCTTAGCTTTAGCGGGGTACACAGATACGCAGTATTTT.

This clone has just a few counts. The chain carries TRBV11-3 and TRBJ2-6; 7 bases align to TRBD1. Trimming at V came to 1 base and at J to 3 bases, leaving 3 bases not matched to a gene. This CDR3 has 16 residues. From germline, CDR1 is SGHNT and CDR2 YENEEA. The CDR3 nucleotides are TGTGCCAGCAGCTTAGGACAGGGAAGTGGGGCCAACGTCCTGACTTTC. Encoded protein: CASSLGQGSGANVLTF.

This clone was detected a few times. This chain uses TRBV9 with TRBJ2-7; weak D call: TRBD1 (6 bases). Trimming shortened V by 0 bases and J by 2 bases, and 12 bases separated the two germline ends. CDR1 and CDR2 from the germline V gene are SGDLS and YYNGEE. This CDR3 has 15 residues. As DNA, the CDR3 is TGTGCCAGCAGCGTAGCTCCGCAGGGGACCTACGAGCAGTACTTC. Translated: CASSVAPQGTYEQYF.

The rearrangement uses TRBV5-1 and TRBJ2-7; 10 nucleotides line up with TRBD1. The CDR3 contains 15 residues. The junction had 8 bases not matched to a gene; V was cut back by 5 bases and J by 3 bases. CDR1 and CDR2 from the germline V gene are SGHRS and YFSETQ. As DNA, the CDR3 is TGCGCCAGCAGTTTGACAGGGGGCAGAAGCTACGAGCAGTACTTC. Protein: CASSLTGGRSYEQYF.

This clone was observed a few times. The V gene is TRBV28, the J gene TRBJ2-1; D possibly corresponds to TRBD2 (5 bases). The CDR3 extends over 16 amino acids. The V end lost 4 bases, the J end lost 1 base, and 14 bases lay between the germline ends. Germline-derived CDR1 and CDR2 are MDHEN and SYDVKM. CDR3 in amino acids: CASSSPPGSSYNEQFF. The CDR3 bases are TGTGCCAGCAGTTCTCCCCCGGGGTCATCCTACAATGAGCAGTTCTTC.